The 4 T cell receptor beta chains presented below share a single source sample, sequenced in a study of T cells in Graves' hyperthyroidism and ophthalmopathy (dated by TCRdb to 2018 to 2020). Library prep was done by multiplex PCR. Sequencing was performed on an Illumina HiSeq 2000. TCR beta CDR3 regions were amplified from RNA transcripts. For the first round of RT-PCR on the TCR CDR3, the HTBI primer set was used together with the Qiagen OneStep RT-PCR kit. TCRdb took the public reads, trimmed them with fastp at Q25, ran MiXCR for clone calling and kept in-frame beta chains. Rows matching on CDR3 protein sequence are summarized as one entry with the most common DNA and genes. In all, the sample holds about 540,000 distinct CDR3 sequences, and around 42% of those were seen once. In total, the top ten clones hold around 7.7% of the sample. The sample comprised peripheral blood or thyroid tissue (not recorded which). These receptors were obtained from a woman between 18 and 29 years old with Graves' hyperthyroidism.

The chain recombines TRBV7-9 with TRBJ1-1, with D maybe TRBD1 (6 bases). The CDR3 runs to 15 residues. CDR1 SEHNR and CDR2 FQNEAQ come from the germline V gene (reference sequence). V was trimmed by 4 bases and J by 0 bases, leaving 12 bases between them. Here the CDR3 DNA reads TGTGCCAGCAGCTCGCAGGGGACGGTGAACACTGAAGCTTTCTTT. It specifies CASSSQGTVNTEAFF.

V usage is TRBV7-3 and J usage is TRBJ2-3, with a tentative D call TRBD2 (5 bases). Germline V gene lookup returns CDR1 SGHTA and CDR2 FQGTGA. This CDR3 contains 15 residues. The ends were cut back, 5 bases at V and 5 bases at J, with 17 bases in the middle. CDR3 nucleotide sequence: TGTGCCAGCAGCCCACAAACCAGTCGGGGAGATACGCAGTATTTT. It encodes CASSPQTSRGDTQYF. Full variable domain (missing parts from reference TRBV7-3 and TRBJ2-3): GAGVSQTPSNKVTEKGKYVELRCDPISGHTALYWYRQSLGQGPEFLIYFQGTGAADDSGLPNDRFFAVRPEGSVSTLKIQRTERGDSAVYLCASSPQTSRGDTQYFGPGTRLTVL.

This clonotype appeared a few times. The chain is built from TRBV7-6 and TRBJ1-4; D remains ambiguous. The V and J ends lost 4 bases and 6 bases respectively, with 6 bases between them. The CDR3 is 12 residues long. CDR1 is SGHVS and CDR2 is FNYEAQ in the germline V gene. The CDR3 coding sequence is TGTGCCAGCAGCTCCCTGGATGAAAAACTGTTTTTT. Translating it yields CASSSLDEKLFF. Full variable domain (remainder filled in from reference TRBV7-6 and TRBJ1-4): GAGVSQSPRYKVTKRGQDVALRCDPISGHVSLYWYRQALGQGPEFLTYFNYEAQQDKSGLPNDRFSAERPEGSISTLTIQRTEQRDSAMYRCASSSLDEKLFFGSGTQLSVL.

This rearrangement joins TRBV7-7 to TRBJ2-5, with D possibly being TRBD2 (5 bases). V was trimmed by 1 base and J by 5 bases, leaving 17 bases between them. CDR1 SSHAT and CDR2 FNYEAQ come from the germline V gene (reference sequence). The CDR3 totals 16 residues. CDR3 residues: CASSLGSGFALETQYF. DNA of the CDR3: TGTGCCAGCAGCTTAGGTTCGGGATTTGCGTTGGAGACCCAGTACTTC.